This TCR beta chain derives from a study of post-analysis software for immune sequencing data. General observations from the study: Batch-mates among the samples co-clustered strongly by F measure. People with multiple sclerosis had a significantly lower normalized Chao1 diversity than controls did.

Unique molecular identifiers were carried by the TCR beta cDNA libraries. A population of roughly 0.9 to 11 million T cells gave rise to roughly 490,000 cDNA molecules. TCRdb passed the PCR reads through MiXCR, listing each CDR3 protein once. The sample contains hundreds of thousands of distinct CDR3 sequences, 25% to 30% of which appear only once. This clonotype was seen a handful of times. Its antigen is unknown. The sequenced material came from blood. The receptor was derived from a girl aged 10 to 17 with multiple sclerosis.

The DNA of the CDR3 is TGTGCCAGCAGCCAACCTCTCCTAGCGGGGTTGCCTTCATACAATGAGCAGTTCTTC. Protein: CASSQPLLAGLPSYNEQFF. The rearrangement joins TRBV14 to TRBJ2-1; 9 positions match TRBD2. Unmatched junction bases numbered 15, after V lost 2 bases and J lost 4 bases. This CDR3 is 19 amino acids long. Germline V gene lookup returns CDR1 SGHDN and CDR2 FVKESK. The full variable domain, completed using reference TRBV14 and TRBJ2-1, is EAGVTQFPSHSVIEKGQTVTLRCDPISGHDNLYWYRRVMGKEIKFLLHFVKESKQDESGMPNNRFLAERTGGTYSTLKVQPAELEDSGVYFCASSQPLLAGLPSYNEQFFGPGTRLTVL.